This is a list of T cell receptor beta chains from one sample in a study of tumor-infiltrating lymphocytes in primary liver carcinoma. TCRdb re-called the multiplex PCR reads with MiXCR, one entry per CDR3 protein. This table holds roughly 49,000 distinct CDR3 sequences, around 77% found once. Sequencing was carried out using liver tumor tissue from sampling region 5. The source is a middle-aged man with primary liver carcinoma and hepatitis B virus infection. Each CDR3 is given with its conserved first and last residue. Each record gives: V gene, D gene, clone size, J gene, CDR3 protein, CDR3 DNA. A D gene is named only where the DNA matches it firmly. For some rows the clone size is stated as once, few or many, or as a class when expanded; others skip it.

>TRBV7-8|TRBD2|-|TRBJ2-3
CASSSPGTNEGSTQYF
TGTGCCAGCAGCTCCCCCGGGACTAACGAGGGGAGTACGCAGTATTTT
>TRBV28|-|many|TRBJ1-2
CASSLVTDYGYTF
TGTGCCAGCAGTTTGGTCACAGACTATGGCTACACCTTC
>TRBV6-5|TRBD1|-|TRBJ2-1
CASSPGTGWGNGQSF
TGTGCCAGCAGTCCCGGGACAGGGTGGGGAAATGGGCAGTCCTTC
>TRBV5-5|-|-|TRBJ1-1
CARSHDGERYTEAFF
TGTGCCAGGAGCCATGACGGTGAGCGCTACACTGAAGCTTTCTTT
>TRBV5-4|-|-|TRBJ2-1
CTSSPGGGGYMNEQSF
TGTACCAGCAGCCCCGGCGGAGGGGGCTATATGAATGAGCAGTCCTTC
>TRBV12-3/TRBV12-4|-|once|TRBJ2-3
CTSSASCTDTQYF
TGTACCAGCAGTGCTAGCTGCACAGATACGCAGTATTTT
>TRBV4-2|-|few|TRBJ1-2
CTSSQAGAGDNYGYTF
TGTACTAGCAGCCAAGCAGGGGCGGGCGATAACTATGGCTACACCTTC
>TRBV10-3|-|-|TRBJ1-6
CAIIRGNSPLHF
TGTGCCATCATTCGGGGGAACTCACCCCTCCACTTT
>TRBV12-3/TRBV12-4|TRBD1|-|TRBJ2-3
CASSKGDRDTDTQYF
TGTGCAAGCAGTAAAGGGGACAGGGACACAGATACGCAGTATTTT
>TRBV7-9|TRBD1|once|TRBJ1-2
CASRWDREFHGYTF
TGCGCCAGCAGGTGGGACAGGGAGTTTCATGGCTACACCTTC
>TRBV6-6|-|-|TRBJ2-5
CASSPVTETQYF
TGTGCCAGCAGTCCTGTCACGGAGACCCAGTACTTC
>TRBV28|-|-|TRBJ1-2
CASSLGGLWLHF
TGTGCCAGCAGTTTGGGGGGCTTATGGCTACACTTC
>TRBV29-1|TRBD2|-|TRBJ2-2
CSVGLAGTGELLF
TGCAGCGTTGGACTAGCGGGCACCGGGGAGCTGTTATTT
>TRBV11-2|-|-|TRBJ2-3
CANSSPGRADTHYF
TGTGCCAACAGCTCCCCGGGCCGGGCAGATACGCACTATTTT
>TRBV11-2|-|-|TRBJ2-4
CATTSAVAKNIQYF
TGTGCCACCACTTCGGCGGTAGCCAAAAACATTCAGTACTTC
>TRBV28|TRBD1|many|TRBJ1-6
CASSLDRILSYNSPLHF
TGTGCCAGCAGTTTGGACAGGATATTGTCCTATAATTCACCCCTCCACTTT
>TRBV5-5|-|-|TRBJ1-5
CVSSSGLTISSQPQHF
TGTGTCAGCAGCTCGGGACTGACGATTAGCAGTCAGCCCCAGCATTTT
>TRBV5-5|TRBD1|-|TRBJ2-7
CASSSPDRPTGYEQYF
TGTGCCAGCAGTTCACCGGACAGGCCTACGGGCTACGAGCAGTACTTC
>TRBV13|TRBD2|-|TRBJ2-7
CASSEGTSPYEQYF
TGTGCCAGCAGCGAAGGGACTAGTCCCTACGAGCAGTACTTC
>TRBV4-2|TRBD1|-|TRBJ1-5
CASSRDRGSNQPQHF
TGTGCCAGCAGCCGGGACAGGGGATCCAATCAGCCCCAGCATTTT
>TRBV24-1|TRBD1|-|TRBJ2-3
CATSRDRGTDTRYF
TGTGCCACCAGCCGGGACAGGGGCACAGATACGCGATATTTT
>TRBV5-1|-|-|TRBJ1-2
CASRGDLANYRYTF
TGCGCCAGCAGAGGGGACCTAGCTAACTATCGCTACACCTTT
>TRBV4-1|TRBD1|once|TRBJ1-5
CASSQLDRANQPQHF
TGCGCCAGCAGCCAATTGGACAGGGCCAATCAGCCCCAGCATTTT
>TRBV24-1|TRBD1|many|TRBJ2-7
CATSSPGQSLTYEQYF
TGTGCCACCAGCTCCCCGGGACAGTCCCTAACCTACGAGCAGTACTTC
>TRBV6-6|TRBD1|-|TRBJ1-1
CTSLTGVNTETFF
TGTACCAGCCTGACAGGGGTCAACACTGAAACTTTCTTT
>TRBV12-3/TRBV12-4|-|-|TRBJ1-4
CASSLWGVLAEKLFF
TGTGCCAGCAGTTTATGGGGGGTGCTGGCGGAAAAACTGTTTTTT
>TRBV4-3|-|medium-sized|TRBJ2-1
CASSQGTNFDEQFF
TGCGCCAGCAGCCAAGGGACCAATTTCGACGAGCAGTTCTTC
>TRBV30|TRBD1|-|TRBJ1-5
CACRGQGGNRPQHF
TGTGCCTGTAGGGGGCAGGGGGGAAATCGGCCCCAGCATTTT
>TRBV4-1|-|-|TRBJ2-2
CASSQLTLSGDLFF
TGCGCCAGTAGCCAACTTACCCTATCCGGGGATCTGTTTTTT
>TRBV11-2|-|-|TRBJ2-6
CASSMVGDGGISLSEANVLTF
TGTGCCAGCAGCATGGTGGGAGACGGGGGCATTTCCCTCTCTGAGGCCAACGTCCTGACTTTC
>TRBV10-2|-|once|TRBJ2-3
CASSHTDMKYF
TGCGCCAGCAGTCACACAGATATGAAGTATTTT
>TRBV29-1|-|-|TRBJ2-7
CGVEDPGGSSYGQHF
TGCGGCGTTGAAGATCCAGGAGGGAGCTCCTACGGGCAGCACTTC
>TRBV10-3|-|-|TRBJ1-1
CAISGIQASTEALF
TGTGCCATCAGTGGTATTCAGGCGAGTACTGAAGCTCTCTTT
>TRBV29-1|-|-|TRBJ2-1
CSVVWAQSGEPFF
TGCAGCGTTGTCTGGGCCCAGAGCGGTGAGCCCTTCTTC
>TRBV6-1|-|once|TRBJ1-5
CASTEAREKAPPHF
TGTGCCAGCACTGAGGCGAGGGAAAAGGCGCCCCCCCATTTT
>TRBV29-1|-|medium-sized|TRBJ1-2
CSVARGDGYTF
TGCAGCGTTGCCAGGGGAGATGGCTACACCTTC